Below, 2 T cell receptor beta chains from the same sample are listed, as sequenced in a study of blood T cells in healthy people across ages. It was with a sample-barcoded 5' primer and a J-beta primer mix that a second PCR of roughly 7 to 11 cycles was run. In TCRdb, the 5' RACE reads were re-called with MiXCR into one record per CDR3 protein. The sample lists 1 million to 1.2 million distinct CDR3 sequences, 35% to 40% seen once, with around 13% in the top ten. Sequences were obtained from blood. These receptors came from a man between 18 and 29 years old in good health.

CDR3 bases: TGTGCCAGCAGCTTAGGAACGAGGGACAGGGGGTCCTACGAGCAGTACTTC. Amino acids: CASSLGTRDRGSYEQYF. The chain carries TRBV7-8 and TRBJ2-7; 11 bases line up with TRBD1. This CDR3 comprises 17 residues. The germline V gene has CDR1 SGHVS and CDR2 FQNEAQ. With 1 base clipped from V and 1 base from J, the junction kept 6 bases outside the gene matches.

This clonotype occurred many times. The chain joins TRBV5-6 to TRBJ2-7; D perhaps matches TRBD2 (5 bases). Germline CDR1 SGHDT, CDR2 YYEEEE. Between the trimmed V and J ends, which lost 0 bases and 4 bases, there was a span of 8 bases. This CDR3 is 13 amino acids long. The CDR3 sequence: CASSLGGPYEQYF. The CDR3 DNA reads as TGTGCCAGCAGCTTGGGAGGGCCTTACGAGCAGTACTTC. Full variable domain (remainder filled in from reference TRBV5-6 and TRBJ2-7): DAGVTQSPTHLIKTRGQQVTLRCSPKSGHDTVSWYQQALGQGPQFIFQYYEEEERQRGNFPDRFSGHQFPNYSSELNVNALLLGDSALYLCASSLGGPYEQYFGPGTRLTVT.